What follows are 27 T cell receptor beta chains derived from one specimen sequenced in a study of T cell repertoires in cytomegalovirus infection. Each CDR3 protein is one row after TCRdb ran MiXCR on the reads. The table lists about 680,000 distinct CDR3 sequences, 20% to 30% of them singletons. Material for sequencing was CD8+ T cells from PBMCs. These receptors all stem from a human donor in good health (CMV status not recorded). Some clones in this sample may be carry-over from other donors' samples.

The chain couples TRBV5-1 to TRBJ2-7; either TRBD1 or TRBD2 may supply D (5 bases each). Looked up from germline, CDR1 is SGHRS and CDR2 is YFSETQ. The ends were cut back, 5 bases at V and 2 bases at J, with 17 bases in the middle. This CDR3 contains 15 residues. CDR3 loop: CASSTPGPAPYEQYF. The CDR3 nucleotides are TGCGCCAGCAGTACCCCGGGACCAGCCCCCTACGAGCAGTACTTC.

The sample holds a few counts of this clonotype. The chain combines TRBV5-5 with TRBJ1-6; D unclear. The CDR3 length is 13 residues. CDR1 and CDR2 (germline): SGHKS, YYEKEE (reference sequence). Trimming shortened V by 2 bases and J by 9 bases, and 9 bases separated the two germline ends. The CDR3 protein is CASSFSMGSPLHF. The CDR3, as DNA: TGTGCCAGCAGCTTCTCGATGGGTTCACCCCTCCACTTT. Full variable domain (remainder filled in from reference TRBV5-5 and TRBJ1-6): DAGVTQSPTHLIKTRGQQVTLRCSPISGHKSVSWYQQVLGQGPQFIFQYYEKEERGRGNFPDRFSARQFPNYSSELNVNALLLGDSALYLCASSFSMGSPLHFGNGTRLTVT.

This clonotype has only a few counts. This chain connects TRBV29-1 to TRBJ2-2; tentative D call: TRBD2 (6 bases). This CDR3 comprises 14 residues. Germline lookup yields CDR1 SQVTM and CDR2 ANQGSEA. V was pared by 5 bases and J by 0 bases, with 10 bases between. CDR3 nucleotide sequence: TGCAGCGTTCTTACGGGGGCGAACACCGGGGAGCTGTTTTTT. This codes for CSVLTGANTGELFF.

This clonotype was seen more than once but under ten times. The rearrangement links TRBV7-9 to TRBJ2-1; D possibly corresponds to TRBD2 (6 bases). This CDR3 region has 15 residues. Germline CDR1 is SEHNR and CDR2 is FQNEAQ (reference sequence). The V end lost 3 bases, the J end lost 8 bases, and 17 bases lay between the germline ends. As DNA, the CDR3 is TGTGCCAGCAGCTTGGCGAGGACTATCCGAGATGAGCAGTTCTTC. Translating it yields CASSLARTIRDEQFF.

This clonotype has just a few counts. The genes are TRBV10-1 and TRBJ1-1; a possible D gene is TRBD1 (5 bases). Looked up from germline, CDR1 is WNHNN and CDR2 is SYGVQD (reference sequence). Trimming took off 0 bases at V and 4 bases at J, with 6 bases between the two ends. This CDR3 is 13 amino acids long. The DNA for the CDR3 is TGCGCCAGCAGTGAGTCGAGGGGCACTGAAGCTTTCTTT. Translated, it gives CASSESRGTEAFF.

Only a few counts were recorded for this clonotype. The rearrangement joins TRBV29-1 to TRBJ1-2, with 8 positions matching TRBD1. This CDR3 region has 11 residues. Unmatched junction bases numbered 4, after V lost 6 bases and J lost 7 bases. The germline V gene has CDR1 SQVTM and CDR2 ANQGSEA. This chain's CDR3 is CSVPQGAGYTF. CDR3 DNA sequence: TGCAGCGTACCCCAGGGGGCTGGCTACACCTTC. The complete variable domain, with remaining parts taken from reference TRBV29-1 and TRBJ1-2, reads SAVISQKPSRDICQRGTSLTIQCQVDSQVTMMFWYRQQPGQSLTLIATANQGSEATYESGFVIDKFPISRPNLTFSTLTVSNMSPEDSSIYLCSVPQGAGYTFGSGTRLTVV.

The table lists this clonotype with a few counts. The CDR3 region has the DNA TGTGCCAGCAGTTACGGGGCGGAGCAGTTCTTC. This gives the protein CASSYGAEQFF. V gene TRBV6-2 or TRBV6-3 combines with J gene TRBJ2-1; D might be TRBD1 (5 bases). CDR3 length: 11 residues. Germline-derived CDR1 and CDR2 are MNHEY and SVGEGT. The V gene lost 2 bases and the J gene lost 10 bases, with 6 bases spanning the gap.

This clonotype came up many times. The chain combines TRBV28 with TRBJ2-3; 8 bases are a match to TRBD2. The CDR3 covers 16 residues. CDR1 and CDR2 from the germline V gene are MDHEN and SYDVKM. The J segment lost 2 bases and the V segment lost 3 bases, leaving 7 bases of the junction unmatched. DNA for the CDR3: TGTGCCAGCAGTTTTTCTCAGCGGGGGTTCACAGATACGCAGTATTTT. It is translated as CASSFSQRGFTDTQYF.

This clonotype was picked up a small number of times. The genes are TRBV6-5 and TRBJ2-5; 9 nucleotides line up with TRBD1. Germline V gene lookup returns CDR1 MNHEY and CDR2 SVGAGI. After removal of 3 bases from V and 1 base from J, the junction contained 9 bases not matched to a gene. The CDR3 is 17 amino acids. The chain's CDR3 is CASSYGTGSGAQETQYF. The CDR3 nucleotides are TGTGCCAGCAGTTATGGGACAGGGAGTGGGGCCCAAGAGACCCAGTACTTC.

The table lists this clonotype with a few counts. The V and J genes are TRBV19 and TRBJ2-6; unclear D gene. Germline CDR1 is LNHDA and CDR2 is SQIVND (reference sequence). Trimming took off 6 bases at V and 4 bases at J, with 4 bases between the two ends. There are 12 residues in the CDR3. Written as DNA, the CDR3 is TGTGCCAGTAGGTTCGGGGCCAACGTCCTGACTTTC. This gives the protein CASRFGANVLTF.

This clonotype was recorded a few times. The gene calls are TRBV20-1 and TRBJ2-7; D is uncertain. Trimming took off 0 bases at V and 3 bases at J, with 12 bases between the two ends. Per the germline V gene, CDR1 is DFQATT and CDR2 is SNEGSKA (reference sequence). This CDR3 has 14 amino acids. In DNA, the CDR3 is TGCAGTGCTAGAGAGGGCCTCGACCTCTACGAGCAGTACTTC. Encoded protein: CSAREGLDLYEQYF.

Only a few counts were recorded for this clonotype. The chain recombines TRBV20-1 with TRBJ1-2, with D possibly TRBD1 on 5 matching bases. The V gene's germline CDR1 is DFQATT and CDR2 SNEGSKA (reference sequence). V was shortened by 0 bases and J by 7 bases, with 15 bases between the two germline ends. The CDR3 covers 14 residues. The CDR3 region is CSAREVRGVRGYTF. In DNA form, the CDR3 reads TGCAGTGCTAGAGAAGTGCGGGGGGTTCGTGGCTACACCTTC.

This clonotype was seen many times. The J gene is TRBJ2-3, the V gene TRBV7-8, with D unresolved. Per the germline V gene, CDR1 is SGHVS and CDR2 is FQNEAQ. The CDR3 contains 15 residues. The V and J ends lost 5 bases and 2 bases respectively, with 14 bases between them. The CDR3 DNA reads as TGTGCCAGCAGCCCTCCGGACGGCTCCACAGATACGCAGTATTTT. Translating it yields CASSPPDGSTDTQYF.

This clonotype was picked up a small number of times. This chain joins TRBV7-9 and TRBJ2-7; D uncertain. The CDR3 covers 12 residues. Germline V gene sequence: CDR1 SEHNR, CDR2 FQNEAQ (reference sequence). Trimming removed 1 base at V and 3 bases at J, with 4 bases between. Here the CDR3 reads CASSLDNYEQYV. DNA of the CDR3: TGTGCCAGCAGCTTAGACAACTACGAGCAGTACGTC.

A few counts support this clonotype. This rearrangement joins TRBV12-3 or TRBV12-4 to TRBJ2-5; 9 nucleotides line up with TRBD2. The length of the CDR3 is 14 residues. The trim removed 4 bases at V and 5 bases at J, leaving 5 bases unmatched. In DNA form, the CDR3 reads TGTGCCAGCAGTTCGGGACTAGCAGTTGAGACCCAGTACTTC. Its protein product is CASSSGLAVETQYF.

The table lists this clonotype with a few counts. The chain uses TRBV5-6 and TRBJ1-1; the D gene is possibly TRBD1 (6 bases). The CDR3 covers 15 residues. V lost 2 bases to trimming and J lost 3 bases, with 14 bases between them. CDR1 is SGHDT and CDR2 is YYEEEE in the germline V gene. CDR3 nucleotide sequence: TGTGCCAGCAGCTTCGGGGGGGACACCGACACTGAAGCTTTCTTT. This encodes CASSFGGDTDTEAFF.

The sample holds many counts of this clonotype. V usage is TRBV7-2 and J usage is TRBJ1-2, with D hard to call. Germline V gene lookup returns CDR1 SGHTA and CDR2 FQGNSA. The CDR3 has 12 residues. V lost 0 bases to trimming and J lost 6 bases, with 5 bases between them. This CDR3 is CASSLARDGYTF. CDR3 in DNA: TGTGCCAGCAGCTTAGCAAGGGATGGCTACACCTTC.

This chain uses TRBV28 with TRBJ2-7; no reliable D call. CDR1 is MDHEN, CDR2 SYDVKM, per germline. The length of the CDR3 is 15 residues. The V gene lost 4 bases and the J gene lost 5 bases, with 18 bases spanning the gap. CDR3 DNA: TGTGCCAGCAGTTCTCGGGTCGGGTGGCCCCACGAGCAGTACGTC. Its protein product is CASSSRVGWPHEQYV.

This clonotype was recorded many times. The chain is built from TRBV7-8 and TRBJ2-3; 8 nucleotides align to TRBD2. The V segment lost 5 bases and the J segment 4 bases; nucleotides outside the gene matches: 2. This CDR3 has 13 residues. Germline CDR1 is SGHVS and CDR2 is FQNEAQ. The CDR3 DNA follows: TGTGCCAGCAGCCTGACTAGCGCAGATACGCAGTATTTT. It specifies CASSLTSADTQYF.

As concerns this clonotype: A read error is possible here, since a much larger clone lies one base away. This chain joins TRBV7-6 and TRBJ1-6; perhaps TRBD1 as D (5 bases). There are 18 residues in the CDR3. Per the germline V gene, CDR1 is SGHVS and CDR2 is FNYEAQ. The CDR3 sequence is CAGSLESGLRGTHSPLHF. The CDR3, as DNA: TGTGCCGGCAGCTTAGAGAGCGGCCTTCGGGGGACCCATTCACCCCTCCACTTT.

This clonotype was recorded a few times. V is TRBV11-2 and J is TRBJ2-7, with D possibly called TRBD1 or TRBD2 (7 bases each). CDR3 length: 15 amino acids. Germline V gene data show CDR1 as SGHAT and CDR2 as FQNNGV. The V end lost 0 bases, the J end lost 6 bases, and 15 bases lay between the germline ends. The CDR3 protein is CASSLEAQGGAEQYV. The CDR3 DNA follows: TGTGCCAGCAGCTTAGAGGCGCAGGGGGGGGCCGAGCAGTACGTC.

The chain employs TRBV6-2 or TRBV6-3 and TRBJ2-2; 10 bases are shared with TRBD1. The length of the CDR3 is 17 residues. CDR1 and CDR2 (germline): MNHEY, SVGEGT. V lost 2 bases to trimming and J lost 4 bases; unmatched junction nucleotides: 7. The CDR3 sequence: CASSYLTGGGGTGELFF. The CDR3 DNA is TGTGCCAGCAGTTACCTGACAGGGGGCGGGGGCACCGGGGAGCTGTTTTTT.

This clonotype has just a few counts. CDR3 coding DNA: TGTGCCAGCAGTGATGGACTAGTAGGGGGACACAATGAGCAGTTCTTC. It is translated as CASSDGLVGGHNEQFF. The chain combines TRBV28 with TRBJ2-1; tentative D call: TRBD2 (7 bases). V dropped 5 bases and J dropped 5 bases, with 19 bases sitting between them. Germline V gene data show CDR1 as MDHEN and CDR2 as SYDVKM. The CDR3 loop spans 16 amino acids.

The genes are TRBV29-1 and TRBJ2-1, with 9 positions matching TRBD2. After removal of 4 bases from V and 9 bases from J, the junction contained 1 base not matched to a gene. Germline loops: CDR1 SQVTM, CDR2 ANQGSEA. The CDR3 sequence is 11 residues long. CDR3 residues: CSVVAGVEQFF. Here the CDR3 DNA reads TGCAGCGTTGTAGCGGGGGTTGAGCAGTTCTTC.

This clonotype was seen a few times. The chain employs TRBV6-5 and TRBJ2-1, with D possibly TRBD2 on 5 matching bases. CDR1 and CDR2 from the germline V gene are MNHEY and SVGAGI. Trimming took off 5 bases at V and 5 bases at J, with 10 bases between the two ends. This CDR3 is 13 amino acids long. The CDR3 spells CASSAAGDNEQFF. As DNA, the CDR3 is TGTGCCAGCAGTGCGGCCGGGGACAATGAGCAGTTCTTC.

This clonotype has a count of ten or more. The chain carries TRBV6-2 or TRBV6-3 and TRBJ2-7, with TRBD1 identical over 8 bases. Germline V CDR1 and CDR2: MNHEY, SVGEGT. With V trimmed by 5 bases and J by 5 bases, 11 bases remained unmatched. CDR3 size: 15 residues. The CDR3 sequence is CASSRIGQGQDEQYV. Here the CDR3 DNA reads TGTGCCAGCAGTAGAATAGGACAGGGTCAGGACGAGCAGTACGTC.

The chain has TRBV29-1 and TRBJ2-5, with D perhaps TRBD2 (6 bases). The germline V gene encodes CDR1 SQVTM and CDR2 ANQGSEA. The CDR3 runs to 14 residues. CDR3 residues: CIFLGEVGLETQYF. DNA for the CDR3: TGCATTTTTCTGGGGGAGGTTGGTTTAGAGACCCAGTACTTC.